In this sample, the clone carrying this T cell receptor (beta chain) turned up once. The sample is drawn from a study of shared clonotypes between healthy human individuals. Germline trimming cut 1 base from V and 3 bases from J; bases unmatched to any gene: 5. The CDR3 spans 15 residues. Germline CDR1 and CDR2: WNHNN and SYGVQD (reference sequence). Profiled with immunoSEQ multiplex PCR; TCRdb holds only in-frame clones, not every one. The table lists a few million clones, more than 85% of them singletons, with 0.3% to 0.4% in the top ten. The sample was naive CD4+ T cells from PBMCs. Sample subset: CD45RA+ positively selected. The chain has TRBV10-1 and TRBJ2-7, with 8 bases aligning to TRBD1. The source of this sequence is a man in his late teens or twenties in good health. Some clones in this sample may be carry-over from other donors' samples. CDR3 sequence reads: CASSEFDRGHYEQYF. The CDR3 DNA reads as TGCGCCAGCAGTGAGTTTGACAGGGGTCACTACGAGCAGTACTTC.